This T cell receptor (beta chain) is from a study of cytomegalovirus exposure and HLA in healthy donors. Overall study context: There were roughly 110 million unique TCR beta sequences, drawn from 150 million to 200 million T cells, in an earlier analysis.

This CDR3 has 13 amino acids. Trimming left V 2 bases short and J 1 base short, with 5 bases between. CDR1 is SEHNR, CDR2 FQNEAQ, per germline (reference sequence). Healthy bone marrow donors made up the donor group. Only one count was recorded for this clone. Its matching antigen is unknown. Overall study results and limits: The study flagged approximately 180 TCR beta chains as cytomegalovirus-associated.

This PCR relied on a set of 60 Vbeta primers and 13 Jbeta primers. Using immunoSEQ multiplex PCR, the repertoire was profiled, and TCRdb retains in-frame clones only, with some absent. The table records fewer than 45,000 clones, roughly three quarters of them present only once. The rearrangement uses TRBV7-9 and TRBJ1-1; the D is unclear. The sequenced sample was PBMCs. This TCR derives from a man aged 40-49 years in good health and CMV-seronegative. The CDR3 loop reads CASSLTGNTEAFF. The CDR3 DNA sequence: TGTGCCAGCAGCTTAACCGGGAACACTGAAGCTTTCTTT.